This T cell receptor (beta chain) was recovered during a study of blood T cell repertoires in COVID-19. Study context: The cDNA or gDNA used as material had been derived from T cells, B-cell-depleted T cells, or PBMCs.

Those who participated ranged in age from roughly 18 to 90 years and resided in roughly 26 US areas. Clinical histories supplied by participants themselves formed the basis of cohort assignment. Recovered status in Cohort 3 required two negative PCRs, clearance, or symptom resolution. The data were produced by immunoSEQ multiplex PCR, yet TCRdb's version contains in-frame clones alone and is incomplete. The sample records about 340,000 clones, about 92% being singletons. The sequence was collected from a woman in her thirties who had recovered from COVID-19. Sequencing was performed on PBMCs or T cells enriched from blood (not recorded which).

The CDR3 DNA sequence: TGCGCCAGCAGGGGGACTTACAACGGCTCCTACAATGAGCAGTTCTTC. Protein sequence: CASRGTYNGSYNEQFF. This chain uses TRBV10-1 with TRBJ2-1; possibly TRBD2 for D (6 bases). Trimming stripped 6 bases from V and 0 bases from J, with 15 bases between. Germline values: CDR1 WNHNN, CDR2 SYGVQD (reference sequence). This CDR3 has 16 residues.